These T cell receptor beta chains were read from a single sample in a study of cytomegalovirus exposure and HLA in healthy donors. Some clones are missing from TCRdb's copy, which holds only in-frame ones; the method was immunoSEQ multiplex PCR. This sample has 65,000 to 90,000 clones; over 60% occur once, and the top ten carry 4% to 5%. Sequencing was done on a sample of PBMCs. The receptors shown here come from a man aged 55 to 69 in good health and CMV-seronegative. Both conserved end residues are part of each CDR3. D genes are given only for firm matches. Expanded clones are given a class, and other clones once, few, many or no size at all.

V,J,D,size,CDR3,DNA
TRBV10-3,TRBJ2-5,TRBD2,NA,CAIRAPSGVGETQYF,TGTGCCATCAGGGCCCCTAGCGGGGTCGGGGAGACCCAGTACTTC
TRBV7-8,TRBJ2-3,TRBD2,few,CASSRLGAGGRDTQYF,TGTGCCAGCAGCCGGCTTGGGGCGGGGGGACGTGATACGCAGTATTTT
TRBV2,TRBJ2-5,NA,few,CASSPTRTGTQYF,TGTGCCAGCAGCCCCACCCGCACAGGGACCCAGTACTTC
TRBV11-2,TRBJ2-3,TRBD2,NA,CASRPYVAGVTDTQYF,TGTGCCAGCAGACCCTACGTAGCGGGGGTCACAGATACGCAGTATTTT
TRBV2,TRBJ1-3,TRBD1,NA,CASKVKQGVSGNTIYF,TGTGCCAGCAAAGTTAAACAGGGGGTCTCTGGAAACACCATATATTTT
TRBV7-8,TRBJ2-7,TRBD1,NA,CASSPDRVGSYEQYF,TGTGCCAGCAGCCCTGACAGGGTAGGCTCCTACGAGCAGTACTTC
TRBV27,TRBJ2-7,NA,NA,CASSRRQNYEQYF,TGTGCCAGCAGTCGACGACAGAACTACGAGCAGTACTTC
TRBV6-1,TRBJ1-2,NA,NA,CASTQISYGYTF,TGTGCCAGCACCCAGATTTCCTATGGCTACACCTTC
TRBV7-9,TRBJ1-1,NA,NA,CASSLAGVNTEAFF,TGTGCCAGCAGCTTAGCAGGGGTGAACACTGAAGCTTTCTTT
TRBV6-6,TRBJ1-3,NA,NA,CASSPRSEGSDTIYF,TGTGCCAGCAGTCCCCGTTCCGAGGGTTCCGACACCATATATTTT
TRBV15,TRBJ1-2,TRBD1,NA,CATSREVQGGGYTF,TGTGCCACCAGCAGAGAAGTTCAGGGGGGTGGCTACACCTTC
TRBV2,TRBJ2-7,NA,once,CASRRQGGSQYEQYF,TGTGCCAGCAGGCGACAGGGAGGCAGCCAATACGAGCAGTACTTC
TRBV19,TRBJ1-6,NA,NA,CASSAGYNSPLHF,TGTGCCAGTAGTGCGGGCTATAATTCACCCCTCCACTTT
TRBV5-1,TRBJ2-7,NA,NA,CASSLFTAGGYEQYF,TGCGCCAGCAGCTTGTTTACGGCCGGAGGGTACGAGCAGTACTTC
TRBV2,TRBJ2-7,TRBD2,NA,CASRGTSGGRYEQYF,TGTGCCAGCAGGGGAACTAGCGGGGGGCGCTACGAGCAGTACTTC
TRBV5-1,TRBJ2-5,NA,NA,CASSLNLAAGGQETQYF,TGCGCCAGCAGCTTGAACCTCGCGGCAGGAGGGCAAGAGACCCAGTACTTC
TRBV7-8,TRBJ2-1,TRBD2,once,CASSLERDAFYVFF,TGTGCCAGCAGCCTAGAGCGGGATGCCTTTTATGTGTTCTTC
TRBV6-5,TRBJ1-2,NA,NA,CASSYTTAPYGYTF,TGTGCCAGCAGTTACACGACAGCCCCCTATGGCTACACCTTC
TRBV9,TRBJ2-7,TRBD2,NA,CASSVAASGGYEQYF,TGTGCCAGCAGCGTAGCGGCTAGCGGGGGCTACGAGCAGTACTTC
TRBV2,TRBJ2-7,TRBD1,NA,CATGDRRYEQYF,TGTGCCACCGGGGACAGGCGCTACGAGCAGTACTTC
TRBV4-2,TRBJ2-5,TRBD2,few,CASSPETSGGRTQYF,TGTGCCAGCAGCCCCGAGACTAGCGGGGGGAGGACCCAGTACTTC
TRBV7-9,TRBJ1-1,NA,NA,CASSLDRNLFF,TGTGCCAGCAGCTTAGATAGAAACCTTTTCTTT
TRBV18,TRBJ1-4,TRBD1,few,CASSSTSGTENEKLFF,TGTGCCAGCTCATCCACTTCCGGGACAGAAAATGAAAAACTGTTTTTT
TRBV6-5,TRBJ1-2,NA,once,CASSYGGGRDGYTF,TGTGCCAGCAGTTACGGGGGGGGGCGGGATGGCTACACCTTC
TRBV5-6,TRBJ2-5,NA,NA,CASSLGWEETQYF,TGTGCCAGCAGCCTGGGGTGGGAGGAGACCCAGTACTTC
TRBV12-2,TRBJ1-2,NA,NA,CASRLEAGGLSPRRRYGYTF,TGTGCAAGTCGCTTAGAGGCGGGTGGTTTGAGCCCCCGGCGGAGGTATGGCTACACCTTC
TRBV7-9,TRBJ2-3,TRBD2,NA,CSSSLSRSSGDPDTQYF,TGTTCCAGCAGCTTATCCCGATCTAGCGGGGATCCAGATACGCAGTATTTT
TRBV29-1,TRBJ2-7,TRBD2,NA,CSVGHKRGSTYEQYF,TGCAGCGTTGGACACAAGCGGGGGTCCACCTACGAGCAGTACTTC
TRBV2,TRBJ2-5,TRBD2,NA,CASSEGLAGGPGQETQYF,TGTGCCAGCAGTGAAGGGCTAGCGGGGGGGCCAGGGCAAGAGACCCAGTACTTC